The sequence of this T cell receptor beta chain was determined in a study of blood T cell repertoires in COVID-19 (dated by TCRdb to the early 2020s). About the study as a whole: The collaborator samples originated in the United States, Italy and Spain and spanned the acute and convalescent phases of COVID-19. The material from the prospective study consisted of cDNA or gDNA derived from T cells, B-cell-depleted T cells, or PBMCs. Subjects who had been exposed to COVID-19, were actively infected with it, or had recovered from it provided the deeply sampled blood TCRbeta repertoires that made up the dataset. The repertoires were released in a freely available public database intended as a resource for research on the immune response to SARS-CoV-2. The samples were drawn from the first 160 participants of the ongoing ImmuneRACE study and from about 1,200 subjects provided by 6 global collaborators. The sample metadata nearly always contained a de-identified subject ID, COVID-19 status, age in years and sex. HLA class I and class II types, where available, came from metadata supplied by the sample provider rather than from assay-based typing. What the work shows at the level of the full study, not this receptor alone: Clinical and demographic metadata were provided uncurated, with the amount varying by source and participant.

TCRbeta CDR3 regions were amplified from genomic DNA using the immunoSEQ Assay, a bias-controlled multiplex PCR. The original pipeline was this. Within the assay, amplification of reference gene primers was used to estimate how many nucleated cells each sample contained. To quantify the absolute abundance of each unique TCRbeta CDR3 rearrangement, sequence reads were collapsed and filtered. For each sample, productive Simpson clonality was calculated as the square root of Simpson's diversity index over productive rearrangements. Drawn from immuneACCESS, this table holds only the in-frame rearrangements with V and J called that TCRdb kept. Clones are partly lost; checked studies trace under half to an unresolved V gene and leave the rest unexplained. From that table come the V and J calls and clone size; the DNA was used to work out D and trimming. The sample contains around 220,000 clones, around 84% of them found a single time. The ten top clones hold less than 4.5% of the sample.

As to this clone: What antigen it recognizes has not been identified. It has no much larger one-base neighbor in the sample; base qualities were not kept.

CDR3 length: 12 amino acids, cysteine to phenylalanine. Left in the record is the CDR3 DNA by itself, 36 bases read in frame from the first base. As encoded in the germline V gene, CDR1 is MNHEY while CDR2 is SVGAGI. V drops 10 bases and J drops 4 bases, leaving 13 bases in between. The collaborating institutions used their own protocols to collect whole blood in K2EDTA tubes. For TCRbeta analysis, collaborator samples were shipped as frozen whole blood, as isolated PBMCs, or as DNA extracted from either sample type. This receptor was identified in a man aged 45-65 years with acute or convalescent COVID-19. The sequencing input was peripheral blood. Rearrangement joined TRBV6-5 to TRBJ1-2, with no D gene named confidently. The CDR3 amino acid sequence is: CANGGRSYGYTF. The DNA sequence follows: TGTGCCAACGGAGGGAGAAGCTATGGCTACACCTTC.